This TCR beta chain was retrieved from a study of CD8 T cells in acute hepatitis C reinfection (TCRdb year 2021). For the wider study: Both during acute infection and after viral clearance, the study profiled the TCRbeta repertoire of CD8+ T cells that were specific for the HCV NS3-1073 epitope. A handful of spontaneous resolvers contributed paired acute and follow-up samples. Here is what the overall study found, with its caveats: CDR3 sequences shared with other epitopes were rarely observed, and exact matching may have been limited by differing sequencing approaches. Approximately 13 public clonotypes were identified irrespective of outcome, and one of the public clonotypes used V04-02/J02-02. Only the TCRbeta chain was sequenced in bulk, so alphabeta pairing of public clonotypes could not be determined. NS3-1073 specific cells were too rare to sort in chronically infected subjects, so no follow-up repertoires exist for those subjects. All groups preferentially used the TRBV04 and TRBV06 gene families, and overrepresentation in the naive pool did not explain this preferential usage. The NS3-1073 specific repertoires were highly diverse, and diversity did not differ significantly among acute resolver, follow-up resolver and acute chronic samples.

The time point label of this sample denotes: naive CD8 control sorted from an acute-time-point sample. Enrolled in the Montreal Hepatitis C Cohort (HEPCO) in Canada, the donors were people who inject drugs, and these donors were followed every 3 months. Acute primary HCV infection was defined as a positive HCV RNA or antibody test after a negative test within the previous 24 weeks. CD3, CD8 and CD45RO antibodies were used for surface staining, and dead cells were excluded with an aqua fixable dye. The cohort also included 6 subjects who developed chronic infection, defined as HCV RNA positivity at 24 weeks. Negative selection by means of the MACS CD8+ T cell Isolation Kit yielded CD8+ T cells from peripheral blood mononuclear cells recovered from cryopreservation by thawing. Sorting of the cells was done on a BD FACSAria II cell sorter. CDR3 length: 15 amino acids, cysteine to phenylalanine. The DNA shown is the 45-base CDR3, in frame from base 1. Sequences SGHTA (CDR1) and FQGTGA (CDR2) are obtained from the germline V gene. The V end loses 1 base and the J end loses 0 bases, and a stretch of 8 bases separates them.

Genomic DNA was extracted from the FACS-sorted cells, and the TCRbeta chains were sequenced by the commercial immunoSEQ service. On the authors' methods: ImmunoSEQ Analyzer software v3.0 and R v3.5.1 were used to analyze the repertoire data. Sequences containing stop codons or out-of-frame rearrangements were removed, so only productive rearrangements were analyzed. The sequencing provider supplied the metrics for Simpson diversity, Shannon entropy, CDR3 length and nucleotide addition. Based on frequency, clonotypes were placed into dominant, sub-dominant, low or lowest abundance groups, and clonotypes under 0.1% were left out of most analyses. A CDR3 amino acid clonotype was designated public if detected in at least two subjects at a cumulative frequency of at least 0.5%. TCRdb carries this immuneACCESS record with in-frame sequences only. Its versions omit some clonotypes, under half of them owing to an unresolved V gene in the studies checked, with the rest unexplained. That table furnishes V, J and clone size, whereas the DNA furnished D and trimming. This sample is represented by some 38,000 clones; about 86% of them were singletons. Roughly 0.46% of the sample is taken by the ten largest.

Details on this clone: The specificity of this receptor is unknown. Per-base quality was not reported, and no clone a single base away is much larger than it.

The sequence was collected from a man aged 25 to 40 with chronic hepatitis C. Sequenced: naive CD8+ T cells from PBMCs. The sample's cell subset or site label, in plain terms: sorted total naive CD45RO-negative CD8+ T cells. The chain employs TRBV7-3 and TRBJ2-3; a tentative D call is TRBD2 (5 bases match). The CDR3 region: CASSLMPGSTDTQYF. At the DNA level, the sequence is TGTGCCAGCAGCTTAATGCCGGGGAGCACAGATACGCAGTATTTT. Extended through the reference TRBV7-3 and TRBJ2-3 proteins, this CDR3 yields the full variable domain: GAGVSQTPSNKVTEKGKYVELRCDPISGHTALYWYRQSLGQGPEFLIYFQGTGAADDSGLPNDRFFAVRPEGSVSTLKIQRTERGDSAVYLCASSLMPGSTDTQYFGPGTRLTVL.